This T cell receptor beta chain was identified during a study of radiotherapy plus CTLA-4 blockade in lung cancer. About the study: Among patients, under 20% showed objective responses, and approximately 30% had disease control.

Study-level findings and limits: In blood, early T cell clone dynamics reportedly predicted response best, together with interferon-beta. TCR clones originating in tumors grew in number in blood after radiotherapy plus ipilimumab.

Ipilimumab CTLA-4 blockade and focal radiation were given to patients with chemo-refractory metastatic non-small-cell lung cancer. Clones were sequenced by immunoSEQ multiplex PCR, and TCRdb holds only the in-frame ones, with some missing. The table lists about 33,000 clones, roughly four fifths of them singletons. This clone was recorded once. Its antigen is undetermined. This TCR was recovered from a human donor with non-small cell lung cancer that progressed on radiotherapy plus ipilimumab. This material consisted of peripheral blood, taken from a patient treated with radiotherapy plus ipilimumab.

The CDR3 region is CASSFREDNSPLHF. CDR3 coding DNA: TGTGCCAGCAGCTTCCGGGAGGATAATTCACCCCTCCACTTT. The rearrangement joins TRBV5-4 to TRBJ1-6; D remains unclear. This CDR3 is built from 14 residues. Trimming removed 2 bases at V and 5 bases at J, with 8 bases between. Looked up from germline, CDR1 is SGHNT and CDR2 is YYREEE (reference sequence).